The 16 T cell receptor beta chains reported below all come from one sample, sequenced in a study of cytomegalovirus exposure and HLA in healthy donors. The PCR made use of 60 Vbeta and 13 Jbeta primers. Assay used: immunoSEQ multiplex PCR; TCRdb lists only in-frame clones, some missing. There are around 190,000 clones in the sample; 65% to 80% occur only once, and 4% to 4.5% lies in the top ten. The material sequenced was PBMCs. These receptors were collected from a woman aged 30 to 39 in good health and CMV-seropositive.

This clone came up once. The V and J genes are TRBV9 and TRBJ2-4; D may be TRBD2 (7 bases). Trimming stripped 0 bases from V and 5 bases from J, with 15 bases between. Germline CDR1 reads SGDLS; CDR2 reads YYNGEE. This CDR3 spans 16 amino acids. In DNA, the CDR3 is TGTGCCAGCAGCGTAGCCGAGGGGGGGTTAGAAAACATTCAGTACTTC. It specifies CASSVAEGGLENIQYF.

CDR3 in amino acids: CASTRGGDRGNSGANVLTF. CDR3 coding DNA: TGCGCCAGCACCAGGGGCGGGGACAGGGGAAACTCTGGGGCCAACGTCCTGACTTTC. V gene TRBV10-1 combines with J gene TRBJ2-6; 10 bases fit TRBD1. CDR3 length equals 19 residues. Germline CDR1 reads WNHNN; CDR2 reads SYGVQD (reference sequence). The V segment lost 7 bases and the J segment 0 bases; nucleotides outside the gene matches: 12.

The CDR3 nucleotides read TGCGCCAGCAGCTTTATGGACAGGGGTTGCGAGCAGTACTTC. As protein: CASSFMDRGCEQYF. The chain joins TRBV5-1 to TRBJ2-7, with TRBD1 matching 9 bases. Germline lookup yields CDR1 SGHRS and CDR2 YFSETQ. The CDR3 runs to 14 residues. V lost 2 bases, J lost 6 bases, and 6 bases stayed unmatched.

V gene TRBV4-3 combines with J gene TRBJ2-7, with TRBD2 matching 8 bases. Per germline, CDR1 LGHNA and CDR2 YSLEER. This CDR3 is 16 amino acids long. The V gene end was trimmed by 1 base and the J gene end by 2 bases; junction bases not matched to a gene: 7. The CDR3: CASSQGLAGYAYEQYF. The CDR3 region has the DNA TGCGCCAGCAGCCAAGGATTAGCGGGATACGCCTACGAGCAGTACTTC.

This sequence joins TRBV2 and TRBJ1-2; D perhaps matches TRBD1 (6 bases). This CDR3 has 14 amino acids. The V and J ends lost 8 bases and 0 bases respectively, with 13 bases between them. The germline V gene has CDR1 SNHLY and CDR2 FYNNEI. The CDR3: CASSTGRANYGYTF. Here the CDR3 DNA reads TGTGCCAGCTCTACAGGGCGAGCTAACTATGGCTACACCTTC.

V usage is TRBV23-1 and J usage is TRBJ2-5; 8 bases fit TRBD2. TRBV23-1 falls under the ORF class, with uncertain function. CDR3 size: 16 residues. Unmatched junction bases numbered 16, after V lost 8 bases and J lost 5 bases. DNA for the CDR3: TGCGCCAGCGCCCCCGGGAGGGTAAGGGTTCTGGAGACCCAGTACTTC. This gives the protein CASAPGRVRVLETQYF.

V usage is TRBV27 and J usage is TRBJ1-2; the D is unclear. The ends were cut back, 5 bases at V and 11 bases at J, with 6 bases in the middle. This CDR3 has 9 residues. Germline V gene sequence: CDR1 MNHEY, CDR2 SMNVEV (reference sequence). The CDR3 DNA sequence: TGTGCCAGCAGTCCCCGTTACACCTTC. As protein: CASSPRYTF.

The V call is TRBV10-2, the J call TRBJ2-7, with 8 nucleotides matching TRBD1. The CDR3 sequence is 13 residues long. In germline, CDR1 is WSHSY, CDR2 SAAADI. V was clipped by 6 bases and J by 2 bases; unmatched bases: 3. The CDR3, as DNA: TGCGCCAGCAGCGGGACAGGCCCCTACGAGCAGTACTTC. Translated: CASSGTGPYEQYF.

The gene calls are TRBV7-2 and TRBJ2-7, with TRBD1 matching over 7 bases. This CDR3 region has 15 residues. The germline CDR1 and CDR2 sequences are SGHTA and FQGNSA. Trimming at V came to 5 bases and at J to 0 bases, leaving 7 bases not matched to a gene. In nucleotides, the CDR3 is TGTGCCAGCAGCGACAGGGTAGATCGCTCCTACGAGCAGTACTTC. This codes for CASSDRVDRSYEQYF.

The chain combines TRBV6-6 with TRBJ1-4; the D is unclear. Deletions cut 5 bases from V and 7 bases from J, with 8 bases between. CDR3 length: 12 amino acids. Germline V gene lookup returns CDR1 MNHNY and CDR2 SVGAGI (reference sequence). CDR3: CASSRLSEKLFF. CDR3 sequence (DNA): TGTGCCAGCAGTCGCCTCAGTGAAAAACTGTTTTTT.

This chain joins TRBV18 and TRBJ2-5, with 9 bases matching TRBD2. This CDR3 is 16 amino acids long. From germline, CDR1 is KGHSH and CDR2 LQKENI. The ends lost 2 bases at V and 1 base at J; junction bases unmatched: 5. DNA for the CDR3: TGTGCCAGCTCACCAGGTCTAGCGGGGTTCCAAGAGACCCAGTACTTC. This sequence encodes CASSPGLAGFQETQYF.

The rearrangement joins TRBV29-1 to TRBJ1-2; 9 nucleotides align to TRBD1. V shed 1 base and J 6 bases; nucleotides not matched to a gene: 3. This CDR3 spans 13 amino acids. Germline CDR1 reads SQVTM; CDR2 reads ANQGSEA. CDR3 coding DNA: TGCAGCGTTGAAGGGAGGACAGGGGATGGCTACACCTTC. Residues: CSVEGRTGDGYTF. The variable domain in full, completed from reference TRBV29-1 and TRBJ1-2, reads SAVISQKPSRDICQRGTSLTIQCQVDSQVTMMFWYRQQPGQSLTLIATANQGSEATYESGFVIDKFPISRPNLTFSTLTVSNMSPEDSSIYLCSVEGRTGDGYTFGSGTRLTVV.

V gene TRBV1 combines with J gene TRBJ2-1; the D call TRBD2 from the table was never checked on the DNA. TRBV1 is marked as a pseudogene. The CDR3 totals 19 residues. CDR3 DNA: TGCACCAGCAGCCAAGATTCCCGGACTAGCGGGAGGGCCTACCCCGAGCAGTTCTTC. It codes for CTSSQDSRTSGRAYPEQFF.

J is TRBJ1-6 and V is TRBV4-1, with 7 bases aligning to TRBD1. V trimming: 3 bases; J trimming: 0 bases; junction bases outside the gene matches: 8. CDR1 and CDR2 from the germline V gene are MGHRA and YSYEKL. This CDR3 has 18 residues. The CDR3 spells CASSQEPTGSSYNSPLHF. As DNA, the CDR3 is TGCGCCAGCAGCCAGGAACCGACAGGGAGCTCCTATAATTCACCCCTCCACTTT.

Details on this clone: A read error may produce the germline difference seen at one junction end. J is TRBJ1-4 and V is TRBV27; no reliable D call. The CDR3 runs to 14 residues. The V gene's germline CDR1 is MNHEY and CDR2 SMNVEV (reference sequence). The CDR3 coding sequence is TGTGCCAGCAGTTCACCGCTACGACCACGGGAACTTTTTTTT. Translation: CASSSPLRPRELFF. Based on the CDR3 plus reference TRBV27 and TRBJ1-4, the full variable domain is EAQVTQNPRYLITVTGKKLTVTCSQNMNHEYMSWYRQDPGLGLRQIYYSMNVEVTDKGDVPEGYKVSRKEKRNFPLILESPSPNQTSLYFCASSSPLRPRELFFGSGTQLSVL.

The rearrangement uses TRBV4-3 and TRBJ2-1; TRBD1 is a possible D gene (5 bases). The V and J ends lost 0 bases and 0 bases respectively, with 18 bases between them. There are 19 residues in the CDR3. Germline V gene sequence: CDR1 LGHNA, CDR2 YSLEER. The DNA of the CDR3 is TGCGCCAGCAGCCAAGATCTGTGGGGCCCCCCTAGCTCCTACAATGAGCAGTTCTTC. It codes for CASSQDLWGPPSSYNEQFF.